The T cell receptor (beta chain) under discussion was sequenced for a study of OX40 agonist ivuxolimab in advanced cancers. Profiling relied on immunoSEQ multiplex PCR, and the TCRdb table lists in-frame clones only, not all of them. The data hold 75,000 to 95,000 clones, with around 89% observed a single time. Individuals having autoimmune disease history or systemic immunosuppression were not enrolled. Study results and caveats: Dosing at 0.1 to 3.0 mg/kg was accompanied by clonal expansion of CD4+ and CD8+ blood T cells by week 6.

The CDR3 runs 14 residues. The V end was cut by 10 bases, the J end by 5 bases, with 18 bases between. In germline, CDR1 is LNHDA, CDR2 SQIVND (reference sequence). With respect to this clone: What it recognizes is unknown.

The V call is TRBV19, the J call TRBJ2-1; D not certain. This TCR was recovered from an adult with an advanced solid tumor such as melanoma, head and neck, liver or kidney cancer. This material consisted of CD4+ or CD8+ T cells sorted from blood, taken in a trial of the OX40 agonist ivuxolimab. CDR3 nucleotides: TGTGCCACCCGCCGCCTAAGAGCCGACAATGAGCAGTTCTTC. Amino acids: CATRRLRADNEQFF.